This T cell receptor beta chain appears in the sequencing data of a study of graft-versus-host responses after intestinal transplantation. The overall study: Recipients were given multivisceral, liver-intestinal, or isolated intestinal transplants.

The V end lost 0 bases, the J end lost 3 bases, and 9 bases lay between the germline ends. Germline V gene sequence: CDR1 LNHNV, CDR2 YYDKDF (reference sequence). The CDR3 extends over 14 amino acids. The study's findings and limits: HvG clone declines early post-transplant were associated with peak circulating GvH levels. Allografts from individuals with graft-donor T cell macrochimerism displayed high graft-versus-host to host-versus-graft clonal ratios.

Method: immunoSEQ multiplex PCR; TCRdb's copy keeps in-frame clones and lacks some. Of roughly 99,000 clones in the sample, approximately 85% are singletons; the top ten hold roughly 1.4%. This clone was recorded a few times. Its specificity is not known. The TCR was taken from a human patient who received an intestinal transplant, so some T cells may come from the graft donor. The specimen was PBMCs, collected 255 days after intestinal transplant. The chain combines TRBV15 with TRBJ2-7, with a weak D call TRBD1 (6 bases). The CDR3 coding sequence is TGTGCCACCAGCAGAGATCAGGGGTTCTACGAGCAGTACTTC. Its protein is CATSRDQGFYEQYF.